The rows below give T cell receptor beta chains drawn from one sample of a study of brain T cells in children with intractable seizures. Sequencing used immunoSEQ multiplex PCR; TCRdb keeps in-frame clones, though not all of them. The repertoire includes 300,000 to 400,000 clones, 93% of them detected once, and 4.5% to 7% sits in the top ten. The specimen comprised peripheral blood, sampled about 5 months after surgery. These receptors came from a boy under two years old with tuberous sclerosis and intractable seizures. CDR3s include the opening cysteine and the closing phenylalanine or tryptophan. Fields, in order: clone size, D gene, V gene, J gene, CDR3 protein, CDR3 DNA. A D gene is named only where the DNA matches it firmly. Clone size is given for some rows only: seen once, a few or many times, or a class if the clone is expanded.

once	.	TRBV28	TRBJ2-5	CASSLPGSFQETQYF	TGTGCCAGCAGTTTGCCCGGCAGCTTCCAAGAGACCCAGTACTTC
.	.	TRBV21-1	TRBJ2-7	CASSKGYEGEGFYEQYF	TGTGCCAGCAGCAAAGGTTATGAGGGAGAAGGCTTCTACGAGCAGTACTTC
.	TRBD2	TRBV30	TRBJ2-3	CAWSGGLAGGRDTQYF	TGTGCCTGGAGTGGGGGACTAGCGGGAGGTCGAGATACGCAGTATTTT
.	TRBD1	TRBV19	TRBJ1-2	CASSIEGTGIYGYTF	TGTGCCAGTAGTATAGAGGGGACAGGGATATATGGCTACACCTTC
few	TRBD2	TRBV6-5	TRBJ2-7	CASSYAGGGYEQYF	TGTGCCAGCAGTTACGCGGGGGGAGGATACGAGCAGTACTTC
.	.	TRBV13	TRBJ2-3	CASSPTGRDTQYF	TGTGCCAGCAGCCCGACGGGTCGCGATACGCAGTATTTT
.	.	TRBV21-1	TRBJ2-7	CAIFLAGYEQYF	TGTGCCATATTTCTAGCGGGCTACGAGCAGTACTTC
.	TRBD1	TRBV7-3	TRBJ1-1	CASSLSQGGNTEAFF	TGTGCCAGCAGCTTAAGCCAGGGGGGTAACACTGAAGCTTTCTTT
once	.	TRBV7-2	TRBJ2-3	CASSLYGGRDTQYF	TGTGCCAGCAGCTTATACGGGGGACGGGATACGCAGTATTTT
.	TRBD1	TRBV7-6	TRBJ1-1	CASSLGTGTNTEAFF	TGTGCCAGCAGCTTAGGGACAGGGACGAACACTGAAGCTTTCTTT
few	.	TRBV3-1/TRBV3-2	TRBJ1-6	CASSQDSSVNSPLHF	TGTGCCAGCAGCCAAGACTCCAGCGTAAATTCACCCCTCCACTTT
once	.	TRBV20-1	TRBJ2-7	CSAREAYEQYF	TGCAGTGCGAGGGAGGCCTACGAGCAGTACTTC
.	.	TRBV19	TRBJ1-5	CASSIPPGGNQPQHF	TGTGCCAGTAGTATCCCCCCCGGAGGCAATCAGCCCCAGCATTTT
few	.	TRBV3-1/TRBV3-2	TRBJ2-7	CASSQGGYEQYF	TGTGCCAGCAGCCAAGGCGGCTACGAGCAGTACTTC
.	TRBD2	TRBV2	TRBJ2-1	CASSRGGAGDNEQFF	TGTGCCAGCAGCCGGGGGGGTGCAGGGGACAATGAGCAGTTCTTC
.	TRBD1	TRBV19	TRBJ1-1	CATDDRVGAFF	TGTGCCACCGACGACAGGGTGGGAGCTTTCTTT
once	.	TRBV7-3	TRBJ2-7	CASSLFERSEQYF	TGTGCCAGCAGCTTATTCGAGAGGTCCGAGCAGTACTTC